This T cell receptor beta chain emerged from a study of beta chain features in type 1 diabetes. Each population that was sorted was more than 95% pure. Overall study findings and caveats: Shorter TCRB CDR3s, moderately but significantly so, were found in Type 1 diabetes patients in all four CD4+ subsets.

The CDR3 contains 16 residues. The ends lost 0 bases at V and 2 bases at J; junction bases unmatched: 5. Germline CDR1 and CDR2: MNHEY and SVGAGI. Expressed TCRB transcripts were sequenced after all isolated RNA was converted to cDNA. This table comes from immunoSEQ multiplex PCR, and its TCRdb copy is limited to in-frame clones, with some not included. The sample includes nearly 700,000 clones, about an eighth of them seen just once. This clone was counted only a few times. The antigen remains unidentified. The V call is TRBV6-5, the J call TRBJ2-3, with 7 nucleotides matching TRBD2. Sample: naive CD4+ T cells from blood. This clonotype was obtained from a man younger than 35 with type 1 diabetes. The CDR3 sequence: CASSYSRLAPTDTQYF. CDR3 sequence (DNA): TGTGCCAGCAGTTACTCTAGACTAGCCCCCACAGATACGCAGTATTTT.